These 26 T cell receptor beta chains came from one sample sequenced in a study of CD4 T cells in relation to SARS-CoV-2 and coronaviruses. CD4+ T cells from unexposed donors were obtained before the COVID-19 pandemic (2011-2018). After nine to ten days of culture, CD4+ T cells were isolated. Repertoires were generated with immunoSEQ multiplex PCR, while TCRdb's copy carries only in-frame clones and drops some. This sample yields about 24,000 clones, of which 77% are seen a single time; about a sixth belongs to the top ten. These TCRs are of unknown antigen specificity. Sequencing was carried out using CD4+ T cells from PBMCs, cultured in vitro. The receptors derive from a human donor in good health.

This clone is a singleton in its sample. The chain joins TRBV6-4 to TRBJ2-2, with TRBD2 matching over 10 bases. V trimming: 5 bases; J trimming: 4 bases; junction bases outside the gene matches: 4. Germline assignment: CDR1 MRHNA and CDR2 SNTAGT. CDR3 size: 15 residues. CDR3: CASSRTSGTTGELFF. The CDR3 coding sequence is TGTGCCAGCAGTCGCACTAGCGGGACCACCGGGGAGCTGTTTTTT.

The chain recombines TRBV28 with TRBJ2-3; the D gene is possibly TRBD2 (7 bases). Per the germline V gene, CDR1 is MDHEN and CDR2 is SYDVKM. CDR3 length equals 15 residues. The CDR3 region is CASDGAGANTDTQYF. DNA for the CDR3: TGTGCATCCGACGGGGCGGGGGCGAACACAGATACGCAGTATTTT.

V gene TRBV11-3 combines with J gene TRBJ2-2, with 7 bases that match TRBD2. The germline gives CDR1 SGHNT, CDR2 YENEEA. V dropped 5 bases and J dropped 0; count of bases not matched to a gene: 6. CDR3 length: 16 amino acids. Here the CDR3 DNA reads TGTGCCAGCAGCCGCCTTAGCGGGTCGAACACCGGGGAGCTGTTTTTT. This sequence encodes CASSRLSGSNTGELFF.

The CDR3 sequence is CASSPRRLDRTGELFF. As DNA, the CDR3 is TGTGCCAGCAGTCCCAGGAGGCTAGATCGGACCGGGGAGCTGTTTTTT. V is TRBV27 and J is TRBJ2-2, with D possibly TRBD2 on 5 matching bases. The germline gives CDR1 MNHEY, CDR2 SMNVEV (reference sequence). The length of the CDR3 is 16 residues. Trimming left V 5 bases short and J 5 bases short, with 18 bases between.

The chain joins TRBV2 to TRBJ2-3, with a tentative D call TRBD2 (5 bases). This CDR3 comprises 14 residues. The V end was cut by 4 bases, the J end by 4 bases, with 12 bases between. Per germline, CDR1 SNHLY and CDR2 FYNNEI. The CDR3 sequence: CASSVQLVPDTQYF. The CDR3 region has the DNA TGTGCCAGCAGTGTCCAACTAGTTCCAGATACGCAGTATTTT.

The rearrangement links TRBV7-6 to TRBJ2-7; 9 bases map to TRBD1. The J segment lost 2 bases and the V segment lost 5 bases, leaving 13 bases of the junction unmatched. Germline V gene lookup returns CDR1 SGHVS and CDR2 FNYEAQ. CDR3 size: 17 residues. The CDR3 DNA reads as TGTGCCAGCAGCACAGAATGGGGACAGGGAGGGCCCTACGAGCAGTACTTC. Amino acid sequence: CASSTEWGQGGPYEQYF.

The chain couples TRBV2 to TRBJ1-3; D gene uncertain. CDR1 SNHLY and CDR2 FYNNEI come from the germline V gene. CDR3 length: 13 residues. Trimming shortened V by 4 bases and J by 0 bases, and 4 bases separated the two germline ends. The DNA for the CDR3 is TGTGCCAGCAGTGCCCTCTCTGGAAACACCATATATTTT. It encodes CASSALSGNTIYF.

This clone was counted a few times. The gene calls are TRBV4-1 and TRBJ1-6; no clear D. Germline V gives CDR1 MGHRA, CDR2 YSYEKL. This CDR3 contains 17 residues. The V gene lost 4 bases and the J gene lost 13 bases, with 26 bases spanning the gap. The CDR3 spells CASSLTPDGFVLLPLHF. The CDR3 bases are TGCGCCAGCAGCCTTACCCCGGACGGGTTTGTTTTACTTCCCCTCCACTTT.

The rearrangement uses TRBV11-1 and TRBJ2-5; the D is unclear. CDR1 is SGHAT, CDR2 FQDESV, per germline (reference sequence). V was cut by 1 base and J by 5 bases, with 8 bases left in between. This CDR3 region has 13 residues. CDR3 sequence: CASSLVSVETQYF. CDR3 coding DNA: TGTGCCAGCAGCTTAGTTTCCGTGGAGACCCAGTACTTC.

The chain has TRBV30 and TRBJ1-4; 8 nucleotides agree with TRBD1. Germline CDR1 is GTSNPN and CDR2 is SVGIG (reference sequence). The junction had 2 bases not matched to a gene; V was cut back by 3 bases and J by 8 bases. This CDR3 is 12 amino acids long. Here the CDR3 reads CAWSQGAEKLFF. The CDR3 DNA sequence: TGTGCCTGGAGCCAGGGGGCAGAAAAACTGTTTTTT.

The CDR3: CASSLGAGEQFF. The CDR3 DNA reads TGTGCCAGCAGTCTAGGGGCCGGTGAGCAGTTCTTC. This chain connects TRBV11-3 to TRBJ2-1; possible D gene TRBD1, 5 bases. This CDR3 comprises 12 residues. Trimming removed 6 bases from V and 9 bases from J, with 12 bases in between. Germline V gene data show CDR1 as SGHNT and CDR2 as YENEEA.

This chain connects TRBV12-3 or TRBV12-4 to TRBJ2-7, with D hard to call. The CDR3 sequence is 13 residues long. Trimming left V 7 bases short and J 3 bases short, with 13 bases between. The CDR3 coding sequence is TGTGCCAGCACCCCGGACGGCGACTACGAGCAGTACTTC. Its protein is CASTPDGDYEQYF.

V is TRBV28 and J is TRBJ1-4; 7 nucleotides line up with TRBD1. Trimming removed 4 bases from V and 3 bases from J; junction bases left unmatched: 5. Per the germline V gene, CDR1 is MDHEN and CDR2 is SYDVKM. The CDR3 spans 15 residues. In nucleotides, the CDR3 is TGTGCCAGCAGTTCAACAGGGGATCCTAATGAAAAACTGTTTTTT. It encodes CASSSTGDPNEKLFF.

This sequence joins TRBV18 and TRBJ1-1; 10 positions match TRBD1. Germline V gives CDR1 KGHSH, CDR2 LQKENI. V shed 4 bases and J 5 bases; nucleotides not matched to a gene: 4. The CDR3 is 14 amino acids. The CDR3 is CASSLDRGETEAFF. CDR3 DNA: TGTGCCAGCTCACTGGACAGGGGGGAGACTGAAGCTTTCTTT.

The chain is built from TRBV7-3 and TRBJ2-3; D is unresolved. This CDR3 spans 14 amino acids. Trimming stripped 2 bases from V and 3 bases from J, with 9 bases between. Germline CDR1 is SGHTA and CDR2 is FQGTGA. The CDR3 bases are TGTGCCAGCAGCTTATCCCCGGTAACAGATACGCAGTATTTT. It specifies CASSLSPVTDTQYF.

The genes are TRBV2 and TRBJ1-6; TRBD1 agrees at 7 bases. Germline CDR1 reads SNHLY; CDR2 reads FYNNEI. The CDR3 has 13 residues. V was pared by 11 bases and J by 6 bases, with 7 bases of the junction left unmatched. CDR3 bases: TGTGCCGGACGACAGGGTGGTAATTCACCCCTCCACTTT. This sequence encodes CAGRQGGNSPLHF.

The J gene is TRBJ2-7, the V gene TRBV7-2; possible D gene TRBD1, 6 bases. CDR1 and CDR2 from the germline V gene are SGHTA and FQGNSA. V lost 2 bases and J 6 bases, leaving 17 bases between the germline ends. This CDR3 is 15 amino acids long. Here the CDR3 reads CASSLNLPGVGEQYF. CDR3 in DNA: TGTGCCAGCAGCTTAAATCTGCCAGGGGTTGGCGAGCAGTACTTC.

V is TRBV15 and J is TRBJ2-7; tentative D call: TRBD1 (7 bases). Trimming shortened V by 5 bases and J by 3 bases, and 20 bases separated the two germline ends. The germline V gene encodes CDR1 LNHNV and CDR2 YYDKDF (reference sequence). The CDR3 is 16 amino acids. CDR3 sequence: CATSSEGADKNYEQYF. The CDR3 region has the DNA TGTGCCACCAGCTCGGAGGGGGCGGACAAAAACTACGAGCAGTACTTC.

The chain employs TRBV5-1 and TRBJ2-5; no clear D. Germline CDR1 is SGHRS and CDR2 is YFSETQ. The CDR3 contains 11 residues. Trimming cost V 4 bases and J 2 bases, with 3 bases left between them. CDR3 sequence: CASSRQETQYF. The CDR3 DNA sequence: TGCGCCAGCAGCCGGCAAGAGACCCAGTACTTC.

The V and J genes are TRBV2 and TRBJ2-7; 12 nucleotides agree with TRBD1. From germline, CDR1 is SNHLY and CDR2 FYNNEI. Trimming at V came to 6 bases and at J to 0 bases, leaving 3 bases not matched to a gene. The CDR3 sequence is 15 residues long. The CDR3 DNA follows: TGTGCCAGCAGCGCGGGACAGGGGGCCTCCTACGAGCAGTACTTC. Its protein is CASSAGQGASYEQYF.

This clone was seen only a few times. This chain's CDR3 is CASSLGHQNSPLHF. CDR3 coding DNA: TGCGCCAGCAGCTTGGGGCATCAGAATTCACCCCTCCACTTT. The chain has TRBV5-1 and TRBJ1-6, with D unclear. The CDR3 is made up of 14 amino acids. The V gene lost 0 bases and the J gene lost 7 bases, with 8 bases spanning the gap. CDR1 is SGHRS, CDR2 YFSETQ, per germline.

This clone was picked up a small number of times. This sequence joins TRBV10-3 and TRBJ1-3, with D hard to call. This CDR3 has 14 amino acids. V dropped 4 bases and J dropped 0 bases, with 7 bases sitting between them. Germline assignment: CDR1 ENHRY and CDR2 SYGVKD. DNA for the CDR3: TGTGCCATCAGTGGAACAGCCTCTGGAAACACCATATATTTT. This encodes CAISGTASGNTIYF.

By its share, this clone is medium-sized. V and J are TRBV27 and TRBJ2-7, with D uncertain. V shed 4 bases and J shed 0 bases, with 7 bases lying between them. Germline CDR1 is MNHEY and CDR2 is SMNVEV (reference sequence). This CDR3 has 13 amino acids. The DNA of the CDR3 is TGTGCCAGCAGTTCCCAAAGCTCCTACGAGCAGTACTTC. This translates into CASSSQSSYEQYF.

The rearrangement links TRBV5-1 to TRBJ2-5; D gene ambiguous. CDR3 length equals 13 residues. With 5 bases removed from V and 5 bases from J, the gap between germline ends came to 13 bases. Germline CDR1 and CDR2: SGHRS and YFSETQ. Written as DNA, the CDR3 is TGCGCCAGCAGGTTGACGGTGGACGAGACCCAGTACTTC. Its translation: CASRLTVDETQYF.

The V gene is TRBV19, the J gene TRBJ1-4; 10 bases line up with TRBD1. Germline V gene lookup returns CDR1 LNHDA and CDR2 SQIVND (reference sequence). V dropped 4 bases and J dropped 2; count of bases not matched to a gene: 7. This CDR3 region has 17 residues. Here the CDR3 DNA reads TGTGCCAGTAGTAGGACAGGGGGATTTGGCACTAATGAAAAACTGTTTTTT. Translated, it gives CASSRTGGFGTNEKLFF.

The J gene is TRBJ1-1, the V gene TRBV30; D is undetermined. The V end was cut by 5 bases, the J end by 8 bases, with 18 bases between. Germline-derived CDR1 and CDR2 are GTSNPN and SVGIG (reference sequence). The CDR3 runs 13 residues. The CDR3 DNA follows: TGTGCCTGGGTTCGAGTCTCGAGCGAGGAAGCTTTCTTT. The encoded protein is CAWVRVSSEEAFF. The variable domain in full, completed from reference TRBV30 and TRBJ1-1, reads SQTIHQWPATLVQPVGSPLSLECTVEGTSNPNLYWYRQAAGRGLQLLFYSVGIGQISSEVPQNLSASRPQDRQFILSSKKLLLSDSGFYLCAWVRVSSEEAFFGQGTRLTVV.